The T cell receptor beta chain described here comes from a study of shared clonotypes between healthy human individuals. Losses at the gene ends were 5 bases for V and 3 bases for J; bases not matched to a gene: 3. This CDR3 spans 15 amino acids. Germline V CDR1 and CDR2: SGHAT, FQNNGV. Some clones are missing from TCRdb's copy, which holds only in-frame ones; the method was immunoSEQ multiplex PCR. This sample has around 200,000 clones, with roughly 93% found just once. The sequenced material came from naive CD4+ T cells sorted from blood. Specified subset: CD45RA+ positively selected. The V gene is TRBV11-2, the J gene TRBJ2-1, with 11 bases matching TRBD2. The source is a woman aged 25-40 years in good health. CDR3 bases: TGTGCCAGCAGCACGCTAGCGGGAGGCTACAATGAGCAGTTCTTC. Amino acids: CASSTLAGGYNEQFF.